The next 3 T cell receptor beta chains were all read from a single sample in a study of blood T cell repertoires in COVID-19. Measured with immunoSEQ multiplex PCR; TCRdb has only the in-frame clones, and not every one. The data show 150,000 or so clones, roughly 87% seen once. Sequenced input: PBMCs or T cells enriched from blood (not recorded which). These receptors were taken from a woman in her 40s who had been exposed to COVID-19.

This sequence joins TRBV19 and TRBJ1-1; 11 bases are shared with TRBD1. Unmatched junction bases numbered 1, after V lost 4 bases and J lost 3 bases. CDR3 length: 14 amino acids. Germline V gives CDR1 LNHDA, CDR2 SQIVND (reference sequence). The CDR3: CASSRDRGDTEAFF. DNA for the CDR3: TGTGCCAGTAGTAGGGACAGGGGGGACACTGAAGCTTTCTTT.

The rearrangement joins TRBV4-1 to TRBJ1-2; 7 bases are a match to TRBD1. Trimming removed 1 base from V and 7 bases from J; junction bases left unmatched: 15. Germline V CDR1 and CDR2: MGHRA, YSYEKL. The CDR3 totals 17 residues. This CDR3 reads CASSQGVVYRGIPGYTF. The CDR3 bases are TGCGCCAGCAGCCAAGGGGTCGTCTACAGGGGAATCCCTGGCTACACCTTC.

The chain employs TRBV19 and TRBJ2-2; TRBD2 matches 15 bases. Germline loops: CDR1 LNHDA, CDR2 SQIVND (reference sequence). The junction had 2 bases not matched to a gene; V was cut back by 4 bases and J by 2 bases. The CDR3 extends over 17 amino acids. CDR3 loop: CASSRTSGGVNTGELFF. The CDR3, as DNA: TGTGCCAGTAGTAGGACTAGCGGGGGGGTAAACACCGGGGAGCTGTTTTTT.